These 10 T cell receptor beta chains came from one sample sequenced in a study of T cell responses to AZD1222 COVID-19 vaccine. Only in-frame clones appear in the TCRdb table, and some are missing; sequencing was by immunoSEQ multiplex PCR. The table includes around 110,000 clones, 90% to 95% detected once. Source: peripheral blood, taken 28 days after the second AZD1222 dose. These receptors all stem from an adult who received the AZD1222 COVID-19 vaccine.

The chain joins TRBV10-1 to TRBJ2-5; D gene uncertain. Germline V gene data show CDR1 as WNHNN and CDR2 as SYGVQD (reference sequence). V lost 4 bases, J lost 0 bases, and 12 bases lay in between. CDR3 length: 15 amino acids. CDR3 loop: CASSGDSWYQETQYF. CDR3 nucleotides: TGCGCCAGCAGTGGCGACTCGTGGTACCAAGAGACCCAGTACTTC.

The rearrangement links TRBV5-1 to TRBJ2-1, with D perhaps matching TRBD2 (5 bases). Germline V CDR1 and CDR2: SGHRS, YFSETQ. This CDR3 region has 14 residues. The V and J ends lost 2 bases and 5 bases respectively, with 11 bases between them. In DNA form, the CDR3 reads TGCGCCAGCAGCTTTTCGGGATACGACAATGAGCAGTTCTTC. Its translation is CASSFSGYDNEQFF. Filled out from reference TRBV5-1 and TRBJ2-1, the complete variable domain reads KAGVTQTPRYLIKTRGQQVTLSCSPISGHRSVSWYQQTPGQGLQFLFEYFSETQRNKGNFPGRFSGRQFSNSRSEMNVSTLELGDSALYLCASSFSGYDNEQFFGPGTRLTVL.

This rearrangement joins TRBV28 to TRBJ2-7; D is possibly TRBD2 (6 bases). Germline CDR1 MDHEN, CDR2 SYDVKM. The CDR3 has 13 amino acids. V lost 6 bases, J lost 0 bases, and 9 bases lay in between. The CDR3 protein is CASRRGISYEQYF. CDR3 nucleotide sequence: TGTGCCAGCAGACGGGGGATCTCCTACGAGCAGTACTTC.

V is TRBV12-3 or TRBV12-4 and J is TRBJ2-3; unclear D gene. Trimming pared 6 bases from V and 3 bases from J, leaving 10 bases between. This CDR3 spans 13 amino acids. CDR3 region: CASRYISTDTQYF. In DNA form, the CDR3 reads TGTGCCAGCAGGTATATAAGTACAGATACGCAGTATTTT.

The chain has TRBV6-5 and TRBJ1-1; D is ambiguous. V was clipped by 5 bases and J by 0 bases, with 7 bases between them. CDR3 length: 13 amino acids. Germline CDR1 reads MNHEY; CDR2 reads SVGAGI. The CDR3 loop reads CASSLEVNTEAFF. CDR3 nucleotides: TGTGCCAGCAGTCTTGAGGTGAACACTGAAGCTTTCTTT.

CDR3 nucleotides: TGCGCCAGCAGCCGAGACAGGGGATGGGGTGAAAAACTGTTTTTT. It encodes CASSRDRGWGEKLFF. This chain links TRBV4-1 with TRBJ1-4; 8 positions agree with TRBD1. Germline CDR1 reads MGHRA; CDR2 reads YSYEKL. The CDR3 is 15 residues long. J was trimmed by 7 bases and V by 4 bases; bases with no gene match: 8.

This chain uses TRBV7-9 with TRBJ2-1; D uncertain. The CDR3 sequence is 13 residues long. Germline CDR1 is SEHNR and CDR2 is FQNEAQ (reference sequence). Trimming removed 3 bases at V and 1 base at J, with 4 bases between. The CDR3 spells CASSLTSYNEQFF. The CDR3 DNA is TGTGCCAGCAGCTTGACTTCCTACAATGAGCAGTTCTTC.

The V and J genes are TRBV29-1 and TRBJ2-7; possibly TRBD1 or TRBD2 for D (5 bases each). This CDR3 contains 12 residues. Germline CDR1 and CDR2: SQVTM and ANQGSEA. Trimming stripped 7 bases from V and 9 bases from J, with 19 bases between. The CDR3 DNA sequence: TGCAGCGCCTTTTCTGGGGACGTCGGGCAGTACTTC. Translating it yields CSAFSGDVGQYF.

This chain links TRBV27 with TRBJ1-1; D is perhaps TRBD1 (5 bases). The CDR3 is made up of 16 amino acids. With 3 bases removed from V and 0 bases from J, the gap between germline ends came to 14 bases. CDR1 MNHEY and CDR2 SMNVEV come from the germline V gene (reference sequence). CDR3 protein: CASSLLTDTLNTEAFF. CDR3 DNA: TGTGCCAGCAGTTTGCTGACGGACACCTTGAACACTGAAGCTTTCTTT.

The chain carries TRBV10-3 and TRBJ2-7; tentatively, D is TRBD1 (5 bases). The CDR3 spans 12 residues. Trimming pared 5 bases from V and 2 bases from J, leaving 7 bases between. Germline values: CDR1 ENHRY, CDR2 SYGVKD. CDR3 sequence reads: CAISTGAYEQYF. The CDR3, as DNA: TGTGCCATCAGTACAGGAGCCTACGAGCAGTACTTC.